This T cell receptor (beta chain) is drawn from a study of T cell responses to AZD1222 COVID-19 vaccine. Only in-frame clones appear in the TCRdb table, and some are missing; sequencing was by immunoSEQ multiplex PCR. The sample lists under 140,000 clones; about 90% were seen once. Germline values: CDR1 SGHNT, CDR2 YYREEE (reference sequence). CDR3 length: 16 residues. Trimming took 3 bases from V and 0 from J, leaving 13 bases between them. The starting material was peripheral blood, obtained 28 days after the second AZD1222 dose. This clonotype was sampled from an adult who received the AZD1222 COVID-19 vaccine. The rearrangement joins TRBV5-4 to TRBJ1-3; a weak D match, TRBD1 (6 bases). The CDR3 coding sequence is TGTGCCAGCAGCTCGGCCGGACAGTTCTCTGGAAACACCATATATTTT. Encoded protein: CASSSAGQFSGNTIYF.